This TCR beta chain comes out of a study of blood T cell repertoires in COVID-19. About the research overall: PBMCs, B-cell-depleted T cells, or T cells provided the cDNA or gDNA that made up the material.

Original handling: Quantification of nucleated cells was approximated via reference gene primer amplification. The table came from immunoSEQ multiplex PCR; TCRdb's copy has only in-frame clones and leaves some out. V and J calls and clone size are those listed in that table; D and trimming were worked out from the DNA. The sample has roughly 180,000 clones, over 80% seen once. Participant-reported clinical history was the basis for cohort assignment. Germline CDR1 is SGHRS and CDR2 is YFSETQ. Between the trimmed V and J ends, which lost 4 bases and 5 bases, there was a span of 12 bases. The CDR3 is made up of 14 amino acids.

The TCR comes from a woman in her sixties who had recovered from COVID-19. The sequenced material came from PBMCs or T cells enriched from blood (not recorded which). The rearrangement uses TRBV5-1 and TRBJ1-4; D possibly corresponds to TRBD1 (6 bases). This CDR3 is CASSPGDTNEKLFF. The CDR3 bases are TGCGCCAGCAGCCCCGGGGACACAAATGAAAAACTGTTTTTT.